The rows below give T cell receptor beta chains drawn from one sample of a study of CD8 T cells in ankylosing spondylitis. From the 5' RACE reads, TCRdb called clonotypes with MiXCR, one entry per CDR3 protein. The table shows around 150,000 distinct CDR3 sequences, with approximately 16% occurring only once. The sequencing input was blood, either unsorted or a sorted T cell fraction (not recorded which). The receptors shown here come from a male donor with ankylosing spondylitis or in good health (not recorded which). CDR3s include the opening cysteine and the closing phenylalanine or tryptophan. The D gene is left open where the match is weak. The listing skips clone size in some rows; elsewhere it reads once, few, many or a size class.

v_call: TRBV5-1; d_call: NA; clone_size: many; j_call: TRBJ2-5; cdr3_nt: TGCGCCAGCAGCTTGAGCGCCCAAGAGACCCAGTACTTC; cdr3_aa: CASSLSAQETQYF
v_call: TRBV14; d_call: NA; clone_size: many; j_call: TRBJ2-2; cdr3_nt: TGTGCCAGCAGCCCGCGGGCCCCCGCAAACACCGGGGAGCTGTTTTTT; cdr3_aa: CASSPRAPANTGELFF
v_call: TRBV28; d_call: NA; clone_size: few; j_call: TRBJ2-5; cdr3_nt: TGTGCCAGCAGTACCCCAAGCTACCAAGAGACCCAGTACTTC; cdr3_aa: CASSTPSYQETQYF
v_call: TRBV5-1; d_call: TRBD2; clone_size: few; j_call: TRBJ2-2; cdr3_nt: TGCGCCAGCAGCTTCGTGGGACTAGCGGGAGGCGGCGGGGAGCTGTTTTTT; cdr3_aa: CASSFVGLAGGGGELFF
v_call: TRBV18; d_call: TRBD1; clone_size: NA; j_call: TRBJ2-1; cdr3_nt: TGTGCCAGCTCACCACTTTTGGGACAGTACAATGAGCAGTTCTTC; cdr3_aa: CASSPLLGQYNEQFF
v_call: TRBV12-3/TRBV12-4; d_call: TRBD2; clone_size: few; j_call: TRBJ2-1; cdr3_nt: TGTGCCAGCAGTCCATCAACGGGACTAGCGGGAATTGAGCAGTTCTTC; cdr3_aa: CASSPSTGLAGIEQFF
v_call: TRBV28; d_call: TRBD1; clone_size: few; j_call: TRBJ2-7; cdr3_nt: TGTGCCAGCAGTTTGGCCGGGACAGGGGGCTACGAGCAGTACTTC; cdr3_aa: CASSLAGTGGYEQYF
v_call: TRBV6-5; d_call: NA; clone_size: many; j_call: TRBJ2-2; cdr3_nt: TGTGCCAGCAGTTACAAGGGGGAGGTCACCGGGGAGCTGTTTTTT; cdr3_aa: CASSYKGEVTGELFF
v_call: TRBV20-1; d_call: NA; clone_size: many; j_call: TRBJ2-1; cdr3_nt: TGCAGTGCTAGAATAGGAACGAACAATGAGCAGTTCTTC; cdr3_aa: CSARIGTNNEQFF
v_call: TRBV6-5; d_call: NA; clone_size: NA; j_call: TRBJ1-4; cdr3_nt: TGTGCCAGCGGGAGGGGTGAAAAACTGTTTTTT; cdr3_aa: CASGRGEKLFF
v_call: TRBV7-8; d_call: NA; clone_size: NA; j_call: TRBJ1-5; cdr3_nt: TGTGCCAGCAGTCTTAGGATGGCCCGCAATCAGCCCCAGCATTTT; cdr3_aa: CASSLRMARNQPQHF
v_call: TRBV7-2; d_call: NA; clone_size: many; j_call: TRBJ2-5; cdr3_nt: TGTGCCAGCAGCTTACAACAGCAAGAGACCCAGTACTTC; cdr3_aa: CASSLQQQETQYF
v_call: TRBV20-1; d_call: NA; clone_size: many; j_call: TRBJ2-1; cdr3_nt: TGCAGTGCTTCAGCGGATTACTCCTACAATGAGCAGTTCTTC; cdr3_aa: CSASADYSYNEQFF
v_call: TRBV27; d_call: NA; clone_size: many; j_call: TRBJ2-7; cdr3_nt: TGTGCCAGCAGTCCAGGCAGGAGCTACGAGCAGTACTTC; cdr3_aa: CASSPGRSYEQYF
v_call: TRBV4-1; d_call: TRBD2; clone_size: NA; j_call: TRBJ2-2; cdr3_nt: TGCGCCAGCAGCCAAACCCGACTAGCGGGAGGTACAAACACCGGGGAGCTGTTTTTT; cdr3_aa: CASSQTRLAGGTNTGELFF
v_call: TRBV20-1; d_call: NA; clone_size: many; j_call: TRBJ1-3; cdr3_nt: TGCAGTGCTAGAGAACAGCGCTCTGGAAACACCATATATTTT; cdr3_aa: CSAREQRSGNTIYF
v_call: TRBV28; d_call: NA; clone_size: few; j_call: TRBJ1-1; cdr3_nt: TGTGCCAGCAGTTTTCTACTTGCAGGAGAAGGGAACACTGAAGCTTTCTTT; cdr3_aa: CASSFLLAGEGNTEAFF
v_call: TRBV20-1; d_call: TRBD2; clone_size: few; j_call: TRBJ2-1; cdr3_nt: TGCAGTGCTCCAACGGCTAGCGGTTACAATGAGCAGTTCTTC; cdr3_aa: CSAPTASGYNEQFF
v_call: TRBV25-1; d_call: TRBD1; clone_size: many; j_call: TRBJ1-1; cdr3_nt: TGTGCCAGCAGTGATCATACACCGGGACAGGGATTTTTTGGCACTGAAGCTTTCTTT; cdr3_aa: CASSDHTPGQGFFGTEAFF
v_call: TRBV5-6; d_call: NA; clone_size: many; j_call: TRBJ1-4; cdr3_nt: TGTGCCAGCAGCTTGTATGGGACAACTAATGAAAAACTGTTTTTT; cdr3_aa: CASSLYGTTNEKLFF
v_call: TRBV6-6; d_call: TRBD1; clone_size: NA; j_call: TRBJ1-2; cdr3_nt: TGTGCCAGCAGTCATCCGACAGGGATCCCTAACTATGGCTACACCTTC; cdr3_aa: CASSHPTGIPNYGYTF